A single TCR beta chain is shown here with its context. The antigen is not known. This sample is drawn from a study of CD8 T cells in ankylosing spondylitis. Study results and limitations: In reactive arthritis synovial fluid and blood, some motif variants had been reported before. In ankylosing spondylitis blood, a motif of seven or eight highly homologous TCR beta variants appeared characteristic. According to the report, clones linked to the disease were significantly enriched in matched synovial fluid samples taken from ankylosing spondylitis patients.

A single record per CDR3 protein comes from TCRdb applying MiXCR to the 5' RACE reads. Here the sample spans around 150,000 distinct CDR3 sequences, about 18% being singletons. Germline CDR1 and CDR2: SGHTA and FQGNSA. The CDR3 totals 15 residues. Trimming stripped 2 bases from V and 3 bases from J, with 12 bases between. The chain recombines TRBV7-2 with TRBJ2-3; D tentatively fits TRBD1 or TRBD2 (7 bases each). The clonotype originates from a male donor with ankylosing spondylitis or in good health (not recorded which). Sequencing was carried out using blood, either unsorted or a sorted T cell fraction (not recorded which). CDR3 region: CASSLLQGGTDTQYF. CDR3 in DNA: TGTGCCAGCAGCTTATTGCAGGGGGGGACAGATACGCAGTATTTT.